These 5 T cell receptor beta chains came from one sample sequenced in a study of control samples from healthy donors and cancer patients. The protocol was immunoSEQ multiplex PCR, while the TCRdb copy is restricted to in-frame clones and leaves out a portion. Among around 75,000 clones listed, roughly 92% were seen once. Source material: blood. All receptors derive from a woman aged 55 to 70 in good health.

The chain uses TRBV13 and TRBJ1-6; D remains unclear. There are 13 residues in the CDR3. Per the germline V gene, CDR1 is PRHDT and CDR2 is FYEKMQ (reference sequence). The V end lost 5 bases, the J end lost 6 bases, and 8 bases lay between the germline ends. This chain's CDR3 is CASSPDGNSPLHF. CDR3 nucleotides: TGTGCCAGCAGCCCGGACGGTAATTCACCCCTCCACTTT.

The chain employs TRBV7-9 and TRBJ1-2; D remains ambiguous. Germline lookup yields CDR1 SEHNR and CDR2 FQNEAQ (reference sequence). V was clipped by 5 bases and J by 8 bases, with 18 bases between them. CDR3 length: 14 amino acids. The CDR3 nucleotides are TGTGCCAGCAGCCTAGACGGGGTGATGGGCGGCTACACCTTC. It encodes CASSLDGVMGGYTF.

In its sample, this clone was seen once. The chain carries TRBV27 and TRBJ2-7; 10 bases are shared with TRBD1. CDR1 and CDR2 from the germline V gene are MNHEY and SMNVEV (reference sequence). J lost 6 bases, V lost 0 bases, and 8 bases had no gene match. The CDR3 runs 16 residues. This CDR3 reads CASSLSRTGGSLEQYF. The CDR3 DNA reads TGTGCCAGCAGTTTATCTCGGACAGGGGGAAGTCTCGAGCAGTACTTC.

This CDR3 reads CASSLALNRDNSGNTIYF. DNA for the CDR3: TGTGCCAGCAGCTTAGCCTTAAACCGGGACAACTCTGGAAACACCATATATTTT. The rearrangement links TRBV11-2 to TRBJ1-3, with a weak D call TRBD1 (6 bases). From germline, CDR1 is SGHAT and CDR2 FQNNGV. Trimming removed 1 base from V and 0 bases from J, with 16 bases in between. This CDR3 spans 18 amino acids.

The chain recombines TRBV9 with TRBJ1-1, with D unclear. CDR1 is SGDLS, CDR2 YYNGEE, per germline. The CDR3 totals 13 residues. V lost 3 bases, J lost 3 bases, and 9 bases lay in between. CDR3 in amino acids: CASSAHTDTEAFF. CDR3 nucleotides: TGTGCCAGCAGCGCTCACACAGACACTGAAGCTTTCTTT.